This is a list of T cell receptor beta chains from one sample in a study of beta chain features in type 1 diabetes. Generated by immunoSEQ multiplex PCR, the TCRdb table keeps only in-frame clones and is missing some. The table has over 15,000 clones, 40% to 60% seen once. Input material: stem cell memory CD4+ T cells from blood. These receptors were taken from a man aged 18 to 35 in good health. Each CDR3 is given with its conserved first and last residue. The D gene is left open where the match is weak. Size values are once, few and many counts, or a class for expanded clones, and some rows have none.

clone_size	d_call	j_call	v_call	cdr3_nt	cdr3_aa
.	.	TRBJ2-7	TRBV30	TGTGCCTGGAGCCGGGGGTCCTACGAGCAGTACTTC	CAWSRGSYEQYF
.	TRBD2	TRBJ2-1	TRBV5-4	TGTGCCAGCAGTTTTAAGGGACTAGCGGACAATGAGCAGTTCTTC	CASSFKGLADNEQFF
.	TRBD1	TRBJ2-1	TRBV19	TGTGCCAGTAGTTCCTACAGGGGGGAAAGCTCCTACAATGAGCAGTTCTTC	CASSSYRGESSYNEQFF
.	.	TRBJ1-2	TRBV4-3	TGCGCCAGCAGCCAAGATAAAGGGGCCGCGTGGGGCTACACCTTC	CASSQDKGAAWGYTF
.	.	TRBJ1-6	TRBV15	TGTGCCACCAGCAGAGTCGGGGGGTGGAATTCACCCCTCCACTTT	CATSRVGGWNSPLHF
.	TRBD1	TRBJ1-2	TRBV29-1	TGCAGCGTTGATCCGGGACAGGGGGCGGGAGGCTACACCTTC	CSVDPGQGAGGYTF
once	TRBD2	TRBJ2-5	TRBV27	TGTGCCAGCAGTCCGAGGATGCGGACTAGCGGGAACCAAGAGACCCAGTACTTC	CASSPRMRTSGNQETQYF
few	.	TRBJ2-4	TRBV7-3	TGTGCCAGCAGCTTACAGGGCACAACGGGGGACATTCAGTACTTC	CASSLQGTTGDIQYF
.	.	TRBJ1-2	TRBV18	TGTGCCAGCTCACCATCTGAGGGTGGCTACACCTTC	CASSPSEGGYTF
few	TRBD2	TRBJ2-3	TRBV6-5	TGTGCCAGCAGTTTCCAACTAGCGGGAGTGGGAGATACGCAGTATTTT	CASSFQLAGVGDTQYF
few	.	TRBJ2-1	TRBV10-3	TGTGCCATCAGCCCCGACAGGAATGAGCAGTTCTTC	CAISPDRNEQFF
.	TRBD2	TRBJ2-2	TRBV7-7	TGTGCTAGCAGCTTAGAGCGGGGCGGGGAGCTGTTTTTT	CASSLERGGELFF
.	.	TRBJ1-2	TRBV4-3	TGCGCCAGCAGCCAGATGACAGGTACGGATGGCTACACCTTC	CASSQMTGTDGYTF
.	.	TRBJ1-1	TRBV7-2	TGTGCCAGCAGCTCTCACGGGATTACCCTGTTTCGGAACACTGAAGCTTTCTTT	CASSSHGITLFRNTEAFF
.	.	TRBJ1-6	TRBV5-4	TGTGCCAGCAGCTTACAGGCGGTTGATTCACCCCTCCACTTT	CASSLQAVDSPLHF
once	TRBD1	TRBJ1-2	TRBV28	TGTGCCAGCAGTGGGACAGGGGGCCCAAATTATGGCTACACCTTC	CASSGTGGPNYGYTF
few	TRBD1	TRBJ1-4	TRBV5-6	TGTGCCAGCAGCCGGGGACAGGGGGCAGGAAAACTGTTTTTT	CASSRGQGAGKLFF
.	TRBD1	TRBJ1-1	TRBV10-3	TGTGCCATCGGAACGGACAGGGGGCGAACTGAAGCTTTCTTT	CAIGTDRGRTEAFF
few	.	TRBJ1-5	TRBV19	TGTGCCACCAATCTAAATAATCAGCCCCAGCATTTT	CATNLNNQPQHF
.	.	TRBJ2-7	TRBV7-2	TGTGCCAGCAGCTTAGTACTAGGGAGCTCCTACGAGCAGTACTTC	CASSLVLGSSYEQYF
.	.	TRBJ2-1	TRBV30	TGTGCCTGGAGAGGGGCAGCTCAGCTCAATGAGCAGTTCTTC	CAWRGAAQLNEQFF
.	TRBD1	TRBJ2-1	TRBV6-1	TGTGCCAGCAGTGATTGGGACAGCTATTACAATGAGCAGTTCTTC	CASSDWDSYYNEQFF